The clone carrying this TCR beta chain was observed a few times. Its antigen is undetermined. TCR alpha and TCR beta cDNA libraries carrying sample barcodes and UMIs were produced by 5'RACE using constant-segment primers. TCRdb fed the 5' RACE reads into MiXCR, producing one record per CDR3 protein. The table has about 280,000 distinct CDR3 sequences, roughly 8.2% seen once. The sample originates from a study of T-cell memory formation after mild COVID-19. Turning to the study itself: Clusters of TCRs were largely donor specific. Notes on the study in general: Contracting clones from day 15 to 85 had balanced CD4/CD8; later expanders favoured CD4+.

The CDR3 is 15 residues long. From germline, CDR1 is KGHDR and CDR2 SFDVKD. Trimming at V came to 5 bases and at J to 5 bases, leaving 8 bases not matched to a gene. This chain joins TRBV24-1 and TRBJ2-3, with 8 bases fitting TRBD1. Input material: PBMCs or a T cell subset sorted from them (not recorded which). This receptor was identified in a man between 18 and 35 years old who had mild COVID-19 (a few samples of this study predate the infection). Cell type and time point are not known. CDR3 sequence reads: CATSGIVTGEDTQYF. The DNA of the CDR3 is TGTGCCACCAGTGGTATAGTGACAGGGGAAGATACGCAGTATTTT.